A single sample is the source of the 10 T cell receptor beta chains below, sequenced in a study of blood T cell repertoires in COVID-19. Clones were read by immunoSEQ multiplex PCR, and TCRdb kept only the in-frame ones, dropping some. Of under 150,000 clones in the sample, roughly 90% were seen once. The specimen sequenced was peripheral blood. Receptor source: a man in his fifties or sixties with COVID-19, enrolled during active disease.

The CDR3 is CASSPDRAPADTQYF. The CDR3 DNA is TGTGCCAGCAGTCCTGACAGGGCGCCGGCAGATACGCAGTATTTT. V usage is TRBV2 and J usage is TRBJ2-3, with 7 bases lining up with TRBD1. The CDR3 has 15 amino acids. Trimming took 5 bases from V and 4 from J; bases not matched to a gene: 9. CDR1 and CDR2 from the germline V gene are SNHLY and FYNNEI.

The V and J genes are TRBV19 and TRBJ1-1; 9 nucleotides match TRBD1. V was clipped by 5 bases and J by 4 bases; unmatched bases: 11. This CDR3 has 16 amino acids. Per germline, CDR1 LNHDA and CDR2 SQIVND (reference sequence). The CDR3 sequence: CASSPPGQGLGTEAFF. CDR3 DNA sequence: TGTGCCAGTAGTCCCCCCGGACAGGGGCTGGGCACTGAAGCTTTCTTT.

The chain joins TRBV7-3 to TRBJ2-2; 11 nucleotides line up with TRBD1. Germline CDR1 SGHTA, CDR2 FQGTGA. The CDR3 length is 14 residues. The trim removed 5 bases at V and 6 bases at J, leaving 2 bases unmatched. CDR3 amino acids: CASSGDRGSGELFF. The CDR3 region has the DNA TGTGCCAGCAGCGGGGACAGGGGGTCCGGGGAGCTGTTTTTT.

The rearrangement uses TRBV4-1 and TRBJ1-1, with 7 bases identical to TRBD1. V lost 0 bases, J lost 1 base, and 2 bases stayed unmatched. The CDR3 contains 15 residues. Looked up from germline, CDR1 is MGHRA and CDR2 is YSYEKL. CDR3 DNA: TGCGCCAGCAGCCAAGAGACAGGGACGAACACTGAAGCTTTCTTT. Its translation: CASSQETGTNTEAFF.

This chain joins TRBV15 and TRBJ1-4; a weak D match, TRBD1 (6 bases). The CDR3 loop spans 20 amino acids. Germline CDR1 LNHNV, CDR2 YYDKDF (reference sequence). The germline V and J ends were trimmed by 1 base and 2 bases, with 23 bases remaining between them. CDR3 sequence: CATSRGPPGQRTETNEKLFF. In nucleotides, the CDR3 is TGTGCCACCAGCAGAGGACCTCCGGGACAACGAACGGAGACTAATGAAAAACTGTTTTTT.

CDR3 in amino acids: CATSDSGTANTEAFF. CDR3 bases: TGTGCCACCAGTGATTCGGGGACAGCGAACACTGAAGCTTTCTTT. The chain links TRBV24-1 to TRBJ1-1, with 7 positions matching TRBD1. The CDR3 runs 15 residues. Germline V gene lookup returns CDR1 KGHDR and CDR2 SFDVKD. J was trimmed by 1 base and V by 2 bases; bases with no gene match: 3.

This rearrangement joins TRBV6-2 or TRBV6-3 to TRBJ2-7, with 8 bases that match TRBD2. The CDR3 has 16 residues. CDR1 and CDR2 from the germline V gene are MNHEY and SVGEGT. V trimming: 0 bases; J trimming: 2 bases; junction bases outside the gene matches: 6. Written as DNA, the CDR3 is TGTGCCAGCAGTTACTCGGGGACTAGAGCCACCTACGAGCAGTACTTC. It codes for CASSYSGTRATYEQYF.

The chain combines TRBV9 with TRBJ1-1; D unclear. V was trimmed by 4 bases and J by 3 bases, leaving 13 bases between them. Germline V gene lookup returns CDR1 SGDLS and CDR2 YYNGEE. The CDR3 contains 14 residues. CDR3 residues: CASSPIWEDTEAFF. CDR3 coding DNA: TGTGCCAGCAGCCCGATTTGGGAGGACACTGAAGCTTTCTTT. The full variable domain, in which reference TRBV9 and TRBJ1-1 provide the parts outside the CDR3, is DSGVTQTPKHLITATGQRVTLRCSPRSGDLSVYWYQQSLDQGLQFLIQYYNGEERAKGNILERFSAQQFPDLHSELNLSSLELGDSALYFCASSPIWEDTEAFFGQGTRLTVV.

The chain is built from TRBV24-1 and TRBJ2-3; 9 bases map to TRBD2. The V segment lost 10 bases and the J segment 0 bases; nucleotides outside the gene matches: 1. There are 13 residues in the CDR3. The germline gives CDR1 KGHDR, CDR2 SFDVKD. CDR3 DNA: TGTGCCACTACTAGCGGGAGCACAGATACGCAGTATTTT. This gives the protein CATTSGSTDTQYF.

This clone was detected only a few times. This chain uses TRBV18 with TRBJ1-1; the match to TRBD1 covers 7 bases. Germline V gene data show CDR1 as KGHSH and CDR2 as LQKENI. V lost 4 bases and J lost 3; bases outside the gene matches: 2. The CDR3 has 13 residues. DNA for the CDR3: TGTGCCAGCTCACAGGGGGCGGACACTGAAGCTTTCTTT. It encodes CASSQGADTEAFF.